The present T cell receptor beta chain was sequenced within a study of blood T cell repertoires in COVID-19. On the study more broadly: PBMCs, B-cell-depleted T cells, or T cells provided the cDNA or gDNA that made up the material.

Under the authors' procedure: Quantification of nucleated cells was approximated via reference gene primer amplification. Sequencing was performed with immunoSEQ multiplex PCR; in TCRdb, only in-frame clones are kept and a portion is missing. Clonal size and the V and J genes are those of that table, whereas D and trimming came from the DNA. The table has roughly 100,000 clones, 70% to 90% seen once. Sequencing was carried out using peripheral blood. The TCR sequence derives from a human donor in a cohort sampled during active COVID-19.

CDR3 region: CAWSGGQGNYEQYF. CDR3 nucleotide sequence: TGTGCCTGGAGCGGAGGACAGGGGAACTACGAGCAGTACTTC. This chain uses TRBV30 with TRBJ2-7; 9 bases are shared with TRBD1. This CDR3 is built from 14 residues. V gave up 3 bases and J gave up 3 bases; unmatched junction bases: 6. Germline loops: CDR1 GTSNPN, CDR2 SVGIG (reference sequence).